The 20 T cell receptor beta chains in this list originate from one sample, sequenced in a study of blood T cell repertoires in COVID-19. TCRdb's copy holds only in-frame clones and misses some; the assay was immunoSEQ multiplex PCR. The sample has 200,000 to 250,000 clones, around nine tenths seen once. The specimen was peripheral blood. These receptor sequences come from a woman aged 60 to 75 with acute or convalescent COVID-19.

The chain uses TRBV19 and TRBJ1-5, with TRBD1 as a possible D gene (6 bases). With 0 bases removed from V and 0 bases from J, the gap between germline ends came to 18 bases. This CDR3 has 19 amino acids. Per germline, CDR1 LNHDA and CDR2 SQIVND (reference sequence). The CDR3 DNA is TGTGCCAGTAGTATAGATCGGGGGGGCGGTCGGGATAGCAATCAGCCCCAGCATTTT. It yields the protein CASSIDRGGGRDSNQPQHF.

The chain has TRBV5-1 and TRBJ1-2; a possible D gene is TRBD1 (5 bases). This CDR3 spans 15 amino acids. Between the trimmed V and J ends, which lost 4 bases and 3 bases, there was a span of 16 bases. In germline, CDR1 is SGHRS, CDR2 YFSETQ. In DNA, the CDR3 is TGCGCCAGCAGCCTATCAGGGATTAAGGACTATGGCTACACCTTC. Its protein is CASSLSGIKDYGYTF.

The V gene is TRBV6-5, the J gene TRBJ2-7; 7 positions match TRBD1. CDR1 is MNHEY, CDR2 SVGAGI, per germline. The CDR3 is 15 amino acids. V was clipped by 5 bases and J by 9 bases; unmatched bases: 16. The CDR3: CASSTKRTGAIRQYF. CDR3 nucleotides: TGTGCCAGCAGTACTAAGAGGACAGGTGCAATTCGGCAGTACTTC.

This chain links TRBV28 with TRBJ1-5; D is undetermined. In germline, CDR1 is MDHEN, CDR2 SYDVKM. V dropped 4 bases and J dropped 6 bases, with 22 bases sitting between them. The CDR3 loop spans 17 amino acids. The CDR3 here is CASSSPPGSIAGQPQHF. The CDR3 coding sequence is TGTGCCAGCAGTTCCCCCCCGGGGAGTATAGCAGGTCAGCCCCAGCATTTT.

This sequence joins TRBV4-2 and TRBJ2-2; TRBD2 might be the D (5 bases). The CDR3 is 16 amino acids. V lost 3 bases and J lost 1, with 12 bases in between. CDR1 LGHNA and CDR2 YNFKEQ come from the germline V gene. The CDR3 loop reads CASSQRTLRNTGELFF. The CDR3, as DNA: TGTGCCAGCAGCCAGAGGACTCTGCGGAACACCGGGGAGCTGTTTTTT.

J is TRBJ2-1 and V is TRBV7-2, with D perhaps matching TRBD2 (6 bases). Trimming removed 1 base at V and 8 bases at J, with 18 bases between. Germline loops: CDR1 SGHTA, CDR2 FQGNSA. The CDR3 length is 16 residues. CDR3 in DNA: TGTGCCAGCAGCTTAGGTATTTCCCGGGGGACGGATGAGCAGTTCTTC. It specifies CASSLGISRGTDEQFF.

A note on this clone: Other DNA sequences from this sample encode an identical CDR3 as well. J is TRBJ1-1 and V is TRBV6-2 or TRBV6-3, with D possibly matching TRBD1 (6 bases). Per germline, CDR1 MNHEY and CDR2 SVGEGT. The CDR3 extends over 11 amino acids. V gave up 5 bases and J gave up 5 bases, with 6 bases separating them. CDR3 DNA: TGTGCCAGCAGTCAGGGGACTGAAGCTTTCTTT. Its translation: CASSQGTEAFF.

The chain recombines TRBV12-5 with TRBJ1-6; 7 bases are a match to TRBD1. V shed 9 bases and J 7 bases; nucleotides not matched to a gene: 9. This CDR3 has 14 amino acids. CDR1 is LGHNT, CDR2 FRNRAP, per germline. This CDR3 reads CASQSGQQNSPLHF. In DNA, the CDR3 is TGTGCTAGCCAGTCGGGACAGCAGAATTCACCCCTCCACTTT. Full variable domain (rest looked up from reference TRBV12-5 and TRBJ1-6): DARVTQTPRHKVTEMGQEVTMRCQPILGHNTVFWYRQTMMQGLELLAYFRNRAPLDDSGMPKDRFSAEMPDATLATLKIQPSEPRDSAVYFCASQSGQQNSPLHFGNGTRLTVT.

The chain links TRBV9 to TRBJ1-2, with D tentatively TRBD1 (5 bases). The CDR3 is 13 amino acids. Germline V gene data show CDR1 as SGDLS and CDR2 as YYNGEE. Trimming removed 2 bases at V and 7 bases at J, with 12 bases between. CDR3 DNA sequence: TGTGCCAGCAGCGTTTTAGCAGGGATTGGCTACACCTTC. It codes for CASSVLAGIGYTF. The full variable domain, in which reference TRBV9 and TRBJ1-2 provide the parts outside the CDR3, is DSGVTQTPKHLITATGQRVTLRCSPRSGDLSVYWYQQSLDQGLQFLIQYYNGEERAKGNILERFSAQQFPDLHSELNLSSLELGDSALYFCASSVLAGIGYTFGSGTRLTVV.

The chain recombines TRBV10-1 with TRBJ1-1; D not resolved. Germline CDR1 WNHNN, CDR2 SYGVQD (reference sequence). Between the trimmed V and J ends, which lost 8 bases and 11 bases, there was a span of 12 bases. The CDR3 covers 10 residues. This CDR3 reads CASHKPGAFF. In DNA, the CDR3 is TGCGCCAGCCACAAACCGGGGGCTTTCTTT.

The chain is built from TRBV30 and TRBJ1-4; 11 bases match TRBD1. Looked up from germline, CDR1 is GTSNPN and CDR2 is SVGIG (reference sequence). V lost 5 bases to trimming and J lost 8 bases; unmatched junction nucleotides: 4. The length of the CDR3 is 13 residues. CDR3 coding DNA: TGTGCCTGGGGACAGGGGGCTGCCGAAAAACTGTTTTTT. Protein product: CAWGQGAAEKLFF.

The chain couples TRBV4-2 to TRBJ2-2, with 10 bases fitting TRBD2. Germline assignment: CDR1 LGHNA and CDR2 YNFKEQ. Trimming took 4 bases from V and 1 from J; bases not matched to a gene: 3. The length of the CDR3 is 16 residues. The chain's CDR3 is CASSLWTSGNTGELFF. The CDR3 nucleotides read TGTGCCAGCAGCCTCTGGACTAGCGGGAACACCGGGGAGCTGTTTTTT.

This clone showed up just a few times. The chain has TRBV7-9 and TRBJ1-2; 7 bases match TRBD1. The CDR3 loop spans 15 amino acids. Germline loops: CDR1 SEHNR, CDR2 FQNEAQ (reference sequence). V gave up 7 bases and J gave up 3 bases; unmatched junction bases: 11. The CDR3 coding sequence is TGTGCCAGCACCGTACAAAGGACAGGCCACTATGGCTACACCTTC. Protein product: CASTVQRTGHYGYTF.

V and J are TRBV20-1 and TRBJ1-6, with 7 bases lining up with TRBD1. V lost 3 bases to trimming and J lost 7 bases; unmatched junction nucleotides: 6. Germline CDR1 and CDR2: DFQATT and SNEGSKA (reference sequence). The CDR3 runs to 14 residues. CDR3: CSASEAQGNSPLHF. The CDR3 DNA reads as TGCAGTGCTAGTGAGGCACAGGGGAATTCACCCCTCCACTTT.

The V and J genes are TRBV28 and TRBJ2-6; tentative D call: TRBD1 (5 bases). V was clipped by 7 bases and J by 4 bases, with 11 bases between them. The CDR3 sequence is 14 residues long. Germline V gene lookup returns CDR1 MDHEN and CDR2 SYDVKM. Here the CDR3 DNA reads TGTGCCAGCACCAATCCAGGGGGGGCCAACGTCCTGACTTTC. Translated: CASTNPGGANVLTF.

V gene TRBV6-5 combines with J gene TRBJ1-2; the D gene is possibly TRBD1 (6 bases). Per the germline V gene, CDR1 is MNHEY and CDR2 is SVGAGI. This CDR3 spans 16 amino acids. V was trimmed by 3 bases and J by 0 bases, leaving 14 bases between them. The DNA for the CDR3 is TGTGCCAGCAGTTATTTAGGGGGGGGTTCTAACTATGGCTACACCTTC. Translating it yields CASSYLGGGSNYGYTF.

This chain uses TRBV11-2 with TRBJ1-4, with 10 nucleotides matching TRBD1. With V trimmed by 0 bases and J by 1 base, 11 bases remained unmatched. There are 20 residues in the CDR3. The V gene's germline CDR1 is SGHAT and CDR2 FQNNGV. DNA of the CDR3: TGTGCCAGCAGCTTAGAACCGGTGACAGGGGGCTGGGGAACTAATGAAAAACTGTTTTTT. Translation: CASSLEPVTGGWGTNEKLFF.

The chain is built from TRBV7-8 and TRBJ2-3; D remains ambiguous. CDR1 is SGHVS and CDR2 is FQNEAQ in the germline V gene. This CDR3 has 17 residues. Trimming removed 0 bases from V and 0 bases from J, with 13 bases in between. The CDR3 nucleotides read TGTGCCAGCAGCTTAGCTGGATCGCCGGAGAGCACAGATACGCAGTATTTT. This sequence encodes CASSLAGSPESTDTQYF.

V usage is TRBV19 and J usage is TRBJ1-1; weak D call: TRBD1 (5 bases). The length of the CDR3 is 17 residues. Between the trimmed V and J ends, which lost 3 bases and 4 bases, there was a span of 21 bases. The germline V gene encodes CDR1 LNHDA and CDR2 SQIVND (reference sequence). CDR3 nucleotide sequence: TGTGCCAGTAGTATCCCACCGCGGGGCATGGGGAGCACTGAAGCTTTCTTT. It yields the protein CASSIPPRGMGSTEAFF. Drawing the rest from reference TRBV19 and TRBJ1-1, the complete variable domain is DGGITQSPKYLFRKEGQNVTLSCEQNLNHDAMYWYRQDPGQGLRLIYYSQIVNDFQKGDIAEGYSVSREKKESFPLTVTSAQKNPTAFYLCASSIPPRGMGSTEAFFGQGTRLTVV.

This clone was seen just once. The rearrangement uses TRBV7-9 and TRBJ1-5; no clear D gene. CDR1 and CDR2 from the germline V gene are SEHNR and FQNEAQ (reference sequence). The CDR3 has 13 amino acids. The V gene lost 1 base and the J gene lost 5 bases, with 6 bases spanning the gap. DNA of the CDR3: TGTGCCAGCAGCTTAGACCAGGATCAGCCCCAGCATTTT. Its protein product is CASSLDQDQPQHF.